This T cell receptor (beta chain) originates from a study of T cells in tuberculosis (dated by TCRdb to 2017 to 2018). Background on the whole study: To characterize T cells specific for the mycobacterial lipid antigen glucose monomycolate (GMM), the study used CD1B tetramers together with high-throughput TCR immunosequencing. In a South African clinical cohort, IGRA-negative adolescents, IGRA-positive adolescents with latent tuberculosis and adults with active tuberculosis were compared, with roughly 9 people in each group.

At study entry, a tuberculin skin test and the QuantiFERON-TB GOLD In-Tube IGRA were used to screen adolescents for latent tuberculosis infection. Immunosequencing of unsorted cryopreserved PBMC covered, on average, about 100,000 T cells per clinical donor. Eleven high schools in the Worcester region of the Western Cape, South Africa, served as enrollment sites for adolescents aged 12 to 18 years. Around 10 M. tuberculosis-infected and some 10 uninfected adolescents were selected with matching for age and sex. PBMC from adolescents were isolated by density centrifugation from freshly drawn heparinized blood and were then cryopreserved. V drops 3 bases and J drops 0 bases, leaving 17 bases in between. Spanning cysteine to phenylalanine, the CDR3 consists of 17 amino acids. The kept DNA is CDR3 alone, 51 bases in frame from the first base. Per the germline V gene, MDHEN is the CDR1 and SYDVKM is the CDR2.

Results and caveats for the whole study, not just this receptor: Clinical samples were selected based on which cryopreserved specimens were available, and the active tuberculosis cases were adults whereas the controls were adolescents. With the diverse GMM-specific repertoire as input, a classifier achieved roughly 87% accuracy (AUROC around 0.9), whereas GEM motif frequencies as input gave roughly 70% accuracy. Compared with IGRA-negative controls, TCR-alpha repertoires from active tuberculosis had smaller mean NN-distances to GMM-specific TCRs, which suggests clonal expansion of these TCRs. Smaller NN-distances were partly driven by shorter CDR3-alpha lengths in active tuberculosis patients, and statistical significance was not reached for the TCR-beta difference.

On this clone itself: Its binding antigen is unknown. Base-call qualities are not available, and no considerably larger clone is one nucleotide away.

TCR libraries were generated with the immunoSEQ multiplex PCR assay, using TCR-beta and/or TCR-alpha/delta assays for each sample. The Illumina high-throughput platform was used to sequence the amplified TCR libraries. As for how the authors treated the data: Clustering and dimensionality reduction were performed using pairwise TCRdist distances among GMM-specific receptors from ex vivo sorted or in vitro expanded T cells. Each clinical repertoire was scored by mean NN-distance, the average TCRdist to the nearest 10% of tetramer-positive reference sequences. GEM TCR motif frequency was calculated as the fraction of unique TCRs that matched known GEM sequences in V/J usage and CDR3 length. Linear discriminant analysis with leave-one-out cross-validation, implemented in scikit-learn, was used to classify active tuberculosis. Here the immuneACCESS table is served through TCRdb, limited to in-frame sequences with V and J called. Missing clones are a known gap in these copies; in checked studies unresolved V genes cover under half, and the rest lacks a known reason. That table gives V, J and clone size, and the DNA gave D and trimming. The sample data list about 31,000 clones, and 97% of these were observed just once. The top ten constitute roughly 6% of the sample.

The V gene is TRBV28 and the J gene is TRBJ1-2; tentative D gene TRBD1, with 5 bases matching. The source of this sequence is a donor aged 5 to 30 with latent tuberculosis or without tuberculosis infection. The specimen was PBMCs. For the CDR3, the sequence is CASSFGGTYKPNYGYTF. In nucleotide form, the sequence is TGTGCCAGCAGTTTTGGGGGGACCTATAAACCTAACTATGGCTACACCTTC.